The 29 T cell receptor beta chains below were found in one sample sequenced in a study of cytomegalovirus exposure and HLA in healthy donors. It was with 60 Vbeta and 13 Jbeta primers that the PCR ran. The repertoire was sequenced with immunoSEQ multiplex PCR; TCRdb's copy has only in-frame clones and lacks some. This table has 99,000 or so clones, around three quarters appearing once. Sequenced input: PBMCs. Source of these receptors: a man between 60 and 70 years old in good health and CMV-seropositive.

For the CDR3, the DNA is TGTGCCAGTCAGGGGTCCTACGAGCAGTACTTC. This encodes CASQGSYEQYF. V is TRBV19 and J is TRBJ2-7; weak D call: TRBD1 (6 bases). CDR1 LNHDA and CDR2 SQIVND come from the germline V gene (reference sequence). This CDR3 comprises 11 residues. V lost 8 bases and J lost 1, with 6 bases in between. Together with reference TRBV19 and TRBJ2-7, the CDR3 gives the full variable domain: DGGITQSPKYLFRKEGQNVTLSCEQNLNHDAMYWYRQDPGQGLRLIYYSQIVNDFQKGDIAEGYSVSREKKESFPLTVTSAQKNPTAFYLCASQGSYEQYFGPGTRLTVT.

This clone has a single count. V and J are TRBV9 and TRBJ2-3; TRBD2 matches at 7 bases. V trimming: 0 bases; J trimming: 3 bases; junction bases outside the gene matches: 1. The germline CDR1 and CDR2 sequences are SGDLS and YYNGEE. There are 14 residues in the CDR3. In DNA form, the CDR3 reads TGTGCCAGCAGCGTAGTGGGGGGGACAGATACGCAGTATTTT. Translation: CASSVVGGTDTQYF. The full variable domain, completed using reference TRBV9 and TRBJ2-3, is DSGVTQTPKHLITATGQRVTLRCSPRSGDLSVYWYQQSLDQGLQFLIQYYNGEERAKGNILERFSAQQFPDLHSELNLSSLELGDSALYFCASSVVGGTDTQYFGPGTRLTVL.

A single count supports this clone. CDR3 sequence reads: CASSPAGHGYTF. The CDR3, as DNA: TGTGCCAGCTCACCGGCAGGTCACGGCTACACCTTC. This sequence joins TRBV18 and TRBJ1-2, with unresolved D. Between the trimmed V and J ends, which lost 3 bases and 8 bases, there was a span of 10 bases. Germline V gene data show CDR1 as KGHSH and CDR2 as LQKENI. This CDR3 is built from 12 residues.

J is TRBJ1-2 and V is TRBV30; 7 bases agree with TRBD1. The germline CDR1 and CDR2 sequences are GTSNPN and SVGIG (reference sequence). Trimming removed 2 bases from V and 10 bases from J; junction bases left unmatched: 7. The CDR3 totals 12 residues. The CDR3 DNA reads as TGTGCCTGGAGTAACAGGGGCCCTGTCTACACCTTC. Amino acids: CAWSNRGPVYTF.

This clone appeared a single time. The rearrangement joins TRBV30 to TRBJ1-1, with a weak D call TRBD1 (6 bases). V shed 0 bases and J shed 6 bases, with 11 bases lying between them. In germline, CDR1 is GTSNPN, CDR2 SVGIG (reference sequence). The CDR3 loop spans 13 amino acids. CDR3 region: CAWSVGGGAEAFF. The CDR3 DNA reads TGTGCCTGGAGTGTGGGAGGGGGGGCTGAAGCTTTCTTT.

The chain's CDR3 is CAWTQMTGIGTEAFF. The CDR3 bases are TGTGCCTGGACCCAGATGACGGGTATCGGCACTGAAGCTTTCTTT. This sequence joins TRBV30 and TRBJ1-1; D gene ambiguous. Germline CDR1 and CDR2: GTSNPN and SVGIG (reference sequence). Trimming took off 4 bases at V and 4 bases at J, with 19 bases between the two ends. The CDR3 extends over 15 amino acids.

The V and J genes are TRBV27 and TRBJ1-6; D gene ambiguous. This CDR3 is built from 16 residues. Germline V gene sequence: CDR1 MNHEY, CDR2 SMNVEV (reference sequence). Trimming removed 3 bases from V and 0 bases from J, with 9 bases in between. The CDR3 spells CASSFPPGSYNSPLHF. The CDR3 region has the DNA TGTGCCAGCAGTTTCCCCCCCGGCTCCTATAATTCACCCCTCCACTTT.

This chain links TRBV5-1 with TRBJ2-3, with 9 bases that match TRBD1. This CDR3 has 16 residues. Germline CDR1 is SGHRS and CDR2 is YFSETQ. V shed 0 bases, J shed 3 bases, and the junction held 5 bases outside the gene matches. CDR3 nucleotides: TGCGCCAGCAGCTTGGGACAGGGGGTAGGGACAGATACGCAGTATTTT. Translation gives CASSLGQGVGTDTQYF.

This clone was recorded a few times. CDR3 region: CASSRTTNTGELFF. DNA for the CDR3: TGTGCCAGTAGTCGGACAACGAACACCGGGGAGCTGTTTTTT. The V and J genes are TRBV19 and TRBJ2-2, with D tentatively TRBD1 (5 bases). This CDR3 has 14 residues. Germline-derived CDR1 and CDR2 are LNHDA and SQIVND (reference sequence). Trimming shortened V by 5 bases and J by 0 bases, and 7 bases separated the two germline ends.

This clone was observed once. In DNA, the CDR3 is TGTGCCAGCAGCCTGGGACTCTGGGAGACCCAGTACTTC. It yields the protein CASSLGLWETQYF. The V call is TRBV7-2, the J call TRBJ2-5; D perhaps matches TRBD2 (6 bases). Trimming stripped 5 bases from V and 5 bases from J, with 12 bases between. CDR1 is SGHTA and CDR2 is FQGNSA in the germline V gene. The length of the CDR3 is 13 residues.

This clone was picked up one time. The chain is built from TRBV5-1 and TRBJ2-3, with TRBD2 identical over 11 bases. V was pared by 4 bases and J by 0 bases, with 7 bases of the junction left unmatched. The germline V gene encodes CDR1 SGHRS and CDR2 YFSETQ. The CDR3 has 17 residues. The CDR3 DNA reads TGCGCCAGCAGCGGACTGGGGACTAGCGGTAGCACAGATACGCAGTATTTT. This codes for CASSGLGTSGSTDTQYF.

This clone was detected only once. The chain uses TRBV7-9 and TRBJ2-1, with 7 bases identical to TRBD1. The CDR3 has 15 residues. Germline V gene sequence: CDR1 SEHNR, CDR2 FQNEAQ (reference sequence). Trimming removed 1 base from V and 3 bases from J; junction bases left unmatched: 3. CDR3 region: CASSLEDRLYNEQFF. Written as DNA, the CDR3 is TGTGCCAGCAGCTTAGAGGACAGGCTCTACAATGAGCAGTTCTTC.

The chain carries TRBV27 and TRBJ1-5; 8 bases align to TRBD1. The germline CDR1 and CDR2 sequences are MNHEY and SMNVEV (reference sequence). The CDR3 contains 15 residues. J gave up 3 bases and V 7 bases, and 8 bases lay outside the gene matches. The CDR3 coding sequence is TGTGCCAGCAAGATTGGACAGGGTCCCAATCAGCCCCAGCATTTT. Translation: CASKIGQGPNQPQHF.

V usage is TRBV2 and J usage is TRBJ1-2; tentatively, D is TRBD1 (6 bases). Germline CDR1 and CDR2: SNHLY and FYNNEI. This CDR3 has 17 residues. The ends were cut back, 6 bases at V and 4 bases at J, with 24 bases in the middle. The CDR3: CASRPPTDPGHLYGYTF. The CDR3 region has the DNA TGTGCCAGCAGGCCCCCGACCGATCCGGGACATCTCTATGGCTACACCTTC. Looking up the rest from reference TRBV2 and TRBJ1-2 gives the full variable domain: EPEVTQTPSHQVTQMGQEVILRCVPISNHLYFYWYRQILGQKVEFLVSFYNNEISEKSEIFDDQFSVERPDGSNFTLKIRSTKLEDSAMYFCASRPPTDPGHLYGYTFGSGTRLTVV.

The rearrangement uses TRBV30 and TRBJ1-2; D not resolved. This CDR3 is 15 amino acids long. The germline gives CDR1 GTSNPN, CDR2 SVGIG (reference sequence). Trimming cost V 3 bases and J 3 bases, with 17 bases left between them. In nucleotides, the CDR3 is TGTGCCTGGAGACGCCAACAGCCACCTTACTATGGCTACACCTTC. Translated, it gives CAWRRQQPPYYGYTF.

This clone was seen a handful of times. The chain recombines TRBV10-2 with TRBJ2-7; TRBD1 agrees at 10 bases. The CDR3 sequence is 14 residues long. Germline V gives CDR1 WSHSY, CDR2 SAAADI. The J segment lost 3 bases and the V segment lost 3 bases, leaving 2 bases of the junction unmatched. The CDR3 spells CASSERDRGYEQYF. The CDR3 DNA reads as TGCGCCAGCAGTGAAAGGGACAGGGGCTACGAGCAGTACTTC.

The rearrangement links TRBV19 to TRBJ2-1, with 7 bases lining up with TRBD2. This CDR3 contains 16 residues. The germline CDR1 and CDR2 sequences are LNHDA and SQIVND (reference sequence). V shed 1 base and J 5 bases; nucleotides not matched to a gene: 8. The chain's CDR3 is CASSIAGGGTHNEQFF. The CDR3 coding sequence is TGTGCCAGTAGTATAGCGGGCGGGGGAACCCACAATGAGCAGTTCTTC.

V is TRBV7-2 and J is TRBJ2-7, with TRBD2 identical over 10 bases. Germline assignment: CDR1 SGHTA and CDR2 FQGNSA. J gave up 5 bases and V 5 bases, and 6 bases lay outside the gene matches. The CDR3 totals 14 residues. CDR3 region: CASSHSGTSDEQYF. DNA of the CDR3: TGTGCCAGCAGCCACTCCGGGACTAGCGACGAGCAGTACTTC.

This clone was observed a single time. The CDR3 coding sequence is TGTGCCAGCGCAGGGGAGACCGGGGAGCTGTTTTTT. Translation: CASAGETGELFF. This rearrangement joins TRBV25-1 to TRBJ2-2, with D possibly being TRBD1 (6 bases). The CDR3 runs to 12 residues. Germline CDR1 is MGHDK and CDR2 is SYGVNS. V lost 8 bases and J lost 5, with 9 bases in between. The full variable domain, completed using reference TRBV25-1 and TRBJ2-2, is EADIYQTPRYLVIGTGKKITLECSQTMGHDKMYWYQQDPGMELHLIHYSYGVNSTEKGDLSSESTVSRIRTEHFPLTLESARPSHTSQYLCASAGETGELFFGEGSRLTVL.

This chain connects TRBV7-9 to TRBJ2-2; D unresolved. The CDR3 extends over 15 amino acids. Germline CDR1 SEHNR, CDR2 FQNEAQ (reference sequence). V was trimmed by 6 bases and J by 0 bases, leaving 11 bases between them. The CDR3 DNA sequence: TGTGCCAGCAGGCCCGACACCGCGAACACCGGGGAGCTGTTTTTT. Translated, it gives CASRPDTANTGELFF.

This clone was recorded a few times. The chain links TRBV16 to TRBJ1-2; 7 bases map to TRBD1. The germline V gene encodes CDR1 KGHSY and CDR2 FQNENV. The CDR3 runs to 13 residues. Trimming cost V 5 bases and J 4 bases; bases outside gene matches: 4. CDR3 sequence reads: CASSEGQFYGYTF. DNA for the CDR3: TGTGCCAGCAGCGAGGGACAGTTCTATGGCTACACCTTC.

This chain uses TRBV30 with TRBJ1-3; D uncertain. Per germline, CDR1 GTSNPN and CDR2 SVGIG (reference sequence). This CDR3 is built from 15 residues. Between the trimmed V and J ends, which lost 2 bases and 0 bases, there was a span of 11 bases. CDR3 amino acids: CAWSPNSFSGNTIYF. Here the CDR3 DNA reads TGTGCCTGGAGTCCTAACAGCTTCTCTGGAAACACCATATATTTT.

This clone was observed a few times. The V call is TRBV10-3, the J call TRBJ2-7; the D gene is possibly TRBD2 (5 bases). CDR1 is ENHRY, CDR2 SYGVKD, per germline. Trimming cost V 5 bases and J 1 base, with 12 bases left between them. The CDR3 has 14 amino acids. The CDR3 DNA reads as TGTGCCATCAGTAGACTCTCGGGGTCCTACGAGCAGTACTTC. The encoded protein is CAISRLSGSYEQYF.

This chain links TRBV5-6 with TRBJ2-7; tentatively, D is TRBD1 (6 bases). V was pared by 0 bases and J by 2 bases, with 9 bases between. This CDR3 contains 14 residues. Germline V gene sequence: CDR1 SGHDT, CDR2 YYEEEE. CDR3 sequence reads: CASSLGTVPYEQYF. The CDR3 DNA reads as TGTGCCAGCAGCTTGGGGACAGTTCCCTACGAGCAGTACTTC.

The rearrangement joins TRBV7-2 to TRBJ1-6; 9 nucleotides match TRBD1. Losses at the gene ends were 6 bases for V and 9 bases for J; bases not matched to a gene: 6. The CDR3 sequence is 14 residues long. Germline loops: CDR1 SGHTA, CDR2 FQGNSA. In DNA form, the CDR3 reads TGTGCCAGCAGGCGGACAGGGGAGGGTTCACCCCTCCACTTT. Its translation is CASRRTGEGSPLHF.

J is TRBJ2-7 and V is TRBV7-9; 7 bases are shared with TRBD1. Per the germline V gene, CDR1 is SEHNR and CDR2 is FQNEAQ (reference sequence). The V segment lost 2 bases and the J segment 4 bases; nucleotides outside the gene matches: 2. CDR3 length: 13 residues. The CDR3: CASSLLRGYEQYF. CDR3 in DNA: TGTGCCAGCAGCTTACTCAGGGGGTACGAGCAGTACTTC.

This sequence joins TRBV18 and TRBJ1-4; D possibly corresponds to TRBD1 (6 bases). Germline V CDR1 and CDR2: KGHSH, LQKENI. The CDR3 is made up of 15 amino acids. The V end was cut by 6 bases, the J end by 7 bases, with 18 bases between. The CDR3 DNA reads as TGTGCCAGCTCGTACACAGGGAATGGTGCTGAAAAACTGTTTTTT. As protein: CASSYTGNGAEKLFF. The variable domain in full, with the rest retrieved from reference TRBV18 and TRBJ1-4, is NAGVMQNPRHLVRRRGQEARLRCSPMKGHSHVYWYRQLPEEGLKFMVYLQKENIIDESGMPKERFSAEFPKEGPSILRIQQVVRGDSAAYFCASSYTGNGAEKLFFGSGTQLSVL.

This chain uses TRBV19 with TRBJ1-1; unclear D gene. V lost 1 base and J 8 bases, leaving 8 bases between the germline ends. The CDR3 is 12 residues long. Per the germline V gene, CDR1 is LNHDA and CDR2 is SQIVND (reference sequence). The CDR3 loop is CASSIVRGEAFF. In nucleotides, the CDR3 is TGTGCCAGTAGTATAGTTCGCGGAGAAGCTTTCTTT.

The V gene is TRBV27, the J gene TRBJ1-6; 8 bases align to TRBD1. The V and J ends lost 6 bases and 14 bases, in that order; junction bases with no gene match: 9. Germline V gene sequence: CDR1 MNHEY, CDR2 SMNVEV (reference sequence). There are 13 residues in the CDR3. The CDR3 bases are TGTGCCAGCAGAGGACAGGGACAGGAGGCCCTCCACTTT. This gives the protein CASRGQGQEALHF.